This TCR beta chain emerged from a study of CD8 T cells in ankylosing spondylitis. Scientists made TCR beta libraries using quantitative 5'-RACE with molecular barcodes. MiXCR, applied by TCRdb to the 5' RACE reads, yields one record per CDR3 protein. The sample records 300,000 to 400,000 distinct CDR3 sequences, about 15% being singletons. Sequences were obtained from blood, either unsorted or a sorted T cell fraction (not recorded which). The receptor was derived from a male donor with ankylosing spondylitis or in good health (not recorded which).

Here the CDR3 DNA reads TGTGCCAGCAGCCAAGAGGGTTGGGGCGAAAGTGGGCTACGCAATGAGCAGTTCTTC. Encoded protein: CASSQEGWGESGLRNEQFF. The chain employs TRBV4-2 and TRBJ2-1, with D possibly matching TRBD1 (5 bases). The CDR3 is 19 residues long. The V gene's germline CDR1 is LGHNA and CDR2 YNFKEQ. With 0 bases removed from V and 6 bases from J, the gap between germline ends came to 24 bases.